The rows below give T cell receptor beta chains drawn from one sample of a study of blood T cell repertoires in COVID-19. Some clones are missing from TCRdb's copy, which holds only in-frame ones; the method was immunoSEQ multiplex PCR. The profile shows fewer than 500,000 clones, 86% of them singletons. Sequenced: peripheral blood. The receptor source for this set is a young woman with active or convalescent COVID-19. Each CDR3 is given with its conserved first and last residue. The D gene is left open where the match is weak. Part of the rows lack a size; the others show once, few, many or a class for expanded clones.

d_call j_call v_call clone_size cdr3_aa cdr3_nt
- TRBJ2-2 TRBV2 once CASQAQRLRGTGELFF TGTGCCAGCCAAGCCCAGAGACTTCGTGGCACCGGGGAGCTGTTTTTT
TRBD1 TRBJ1-1 TRBV6-5 - CASSTGQGAAEAFF TGTGCCAGCAGTACCGGACAGGGGGCGGCTGAAGCTTTCTTT
TRBD2 TRBJ2-1 TRBV5-5 - CASSLGLGVNNEQFF TGTGCCAGCAGCCTGGGACTAGGAGTAAACAATGAGCAGTTCTTC
- TRBJ2-7 TRBV29-1 - CSGGEERYEQYF TGCAGCGGAGGGGAGGAGCGGTACGAGCAGTACTTC
TRBD2 TRBJ2-1 TRBV7-2 - CASSLDTGGHYNEQFF TGTGCCAGCAGCTTAGATACGGGGGGGCATTACAATGAGCAGTTCTTC
- TRBJ1-1 TRBV10-1 - CASSGAIRNEAFF TGCGCCAGCAGTGGGGCAATTCGAAATGAAGCTTTCTTT
TRBD2 TRBJ2-1 TRBV28 - CASSSTSGLRSYNEQFF TGTGCCAGCAGTTCTACTAGCGGGTTGCGCTCCTACAATGAGCAGTTCTTC
- TRBJ1-1 TRBV14 - CASSQDRKTVGMNTEAFF TGTGCCAGCAGCCAAGATCGAAAAACAGTTGGAATGAACACTGAAGCTTTCTTT
TRBD2 TRBJ2-1 TRBV28 - CASSSGTSIFDEQFF TGTGCCAGCAGCTCCGGGACTAGTATATTCGATGAGCAGTTCTTC
TRBD1 TRBJ2-7 TRBV5-4 - CASSYGTGDFLEQYF TGTGCCAGCAGCTACGGGACAGGGGATTTTCTCGAGCAGTACTTC
TRBD1 TRBJ1-5 TRBV12-5 - CASGPTGTGSLHGGQPQHF TGTGCTAGTGGCCCAACCGGGACAGGGTCGTTACACGGTGGTCAGCCCCAGCATTTT
TRBD2 TRBJ2-7 TRBV3-1/TRBV3-2 - CASSQDLIAGYEQYF TGTGCCAGCAGCCAAGATTTAATAGCGGGGTACGAGCAGTACTTC
- TRBJ1-4 TRBV15 - CATSRDGETNEKLFF TGTGCCACCAGCAGAGACGGGGAGACTAATGAAAAACTGTTTTTT
TRBD2 TRBJ2-1 TRBV30 - CAWSPLPGIRTSGRGYEQFF TGTGCCTGGAGTCCCCTACCCGGCATTCGGACTAGCGGGAGAGGCTATGAGCAGTTCTTC
- TRBJ2-5 TRBV14 - CASSQDTVEVTQYF TGTGCCAGCAGCCAAGATACGGTGGAGGTGACCCAGTACTTC
- TRBJ1-2 TRBV14 - CASSPGNYGYTF TGTGCCAGCAGCCCAGGGAACTATGGCTACACCTTC
- TRBJ1-2 TRBV4-1 - CASSQDQENYGYTF TGCGCCAGCAGCCAAGATCAGGAAAACTATGGCTACACCTTC
- TRBJ1-5 TRBV27 - CASSLSASNQPQHF TGTGCCAGCAGTTTATCAGCCAGCAATCAGCCCCAGCATTTT
- TRBJ1-2 TRBV10-3 - CAISSGTNYGYTF TGTGCCATCAGCTCCGGGACTAACTATGGCTACACCTTC
TRBD1 TRBJ2-3 TRBV7-9 - CASSLAGQGRADTQYF TGTGCCAGCAGCTTAGCGGGACAGGGTCGGGCAGATACGCAGTATTTT
- TRBJ1-1 TRBV18 - CASSPNQGVNTEAFF TGTGCCAGCTCACCGAATCAGGGTGTGAACACTGAAGCTTTCTTT
- TRBJ2-7 TRBV6-1 - CASSEALGSNEQYF TGTGCCAGCAGTGAAGCGCTGGGGAGCAACGAGCAGTACTTC
TRBD1 TRBJ2-7 TRBV5-5 few CASSYTGTGAYEQYF TGTGCCAGCAGCTACACCGGGACAGGGGCCTACGAGCAGTACTTC
- TRBJ1-2 TRBV4-1 - CASSHGPTAMDPYGYTF TGCGCCAGCAGCCATGGCCCGACAGCTATGGATCCCTATGGCTACACCTTC
- TRBJ2-3 TRBV10-3 once CAISLGGTDTQYF TGTGCCATCAGTCTAGGCGGCACAGATACGCAGTATTTT
TRBD2 TRBJ2-1 TRBV10-3 - CAISDPGTSGEFNEQFF TGTGCCATCAGTGACCCGGGGACTAGCGGGGAATTCAATGAGCAGTTCTTC
- TRBJ1-2 TRBV5-1 - CASTLFPDGNYGYTF TGCGCCAGCACCCTGTTCCCCGACGGGAACTATGGCTACACCTTC
- TRBJ2-3 TRBV5-6 - CASSFIPTGNTDTQYF TGTGCCAGCAGCTTTATACCCACAGGGAACACAGATACGCAGTATTTT
- TRBJ1-1 TRBV5-1 many CASSFTGDLPFF TGCGCCAGCAGCTTTACGGGGGACCTTCCTTTCTTT
TRBD2 TRBJ2-2 TRBV5-1 once CASSSVAGEVPGELFF TGCGCCAGCAGTTCGGTAGCGGGAGAGGTCCCCGGGGAGCTGTTTTTT
- TRBJ2-7 TRBV4-1 - CASSPSKGSLYEQYF TGCGCCAGCAGCCCCTCAAAGGGGTCTCTGTACGAGCAGTACTTC
- TRBJ2-3 TRBV19 - CASSIEGRGSTDTQYF TGTGCCAGTAGTATAGAGGGACGGGGGAGCACAGATACGCAGTATTTT
TRBD1 TRBJ2-5 TRBV2 - CASSEAAGTGIGTQYF TGTGCCAGCAGTGAAGCGGCCGGGACAGGGATAGGGACCCAGTACTTC
- TRBJ2-4 TRBV4-1 - CASSQRPQGPNIQYF TGCGCCAGCAGCCAAAGGCCCCAGGGTCCAAACATTCAGTACTTC
- TRBJ1-1 TRBV14 - CASSQWGQGTEAFF TGTGCCAGCAGCCAGTGGGGGCAAGGCACTGAAGCTTTCTTT
- TRBJ1-2 TRBV6-5 few CASSYSSGVGYGYTF TGTGCCAGCAGTTACTCGTCAGGGGTGGGATATGGCTACACCTTC
- TRBJ1-1 TRBV6-1 once CASSERYTEAFF TGTGCCAGCAGTGAACGGTACACTGAAGCTTTCTTT
TRBD1 TRBJ2-7 TRBV27 - CASRTGQGAYEQYF TGTGCCAGCAGGACGGGACAGGGGGCTTACGAGCAGTACTTC
- TRBJ2-7 TRBV6-1 - CASSEHGAGRPYEQYF TGTGCCAGCAGTGAACATGGGGCAGGGAGGCCCTACGAGCAGTACTTC
TRBD1 TRBJ1-1 TRBV6-5 - CATLAGTVGTEAFF TGTGCCACCCTAGCCGGGACAGTGGGCACTGAAGCTTTCTTT
- TRBJ1-5 TRBV2 - CASSAPRQGNQPQHF TGTGCCAGCAGTGCCCCCCGACAGGGCAATCAGCCCCAGCATTTT
TRBD2 TRBJ2-3 TRBV6-5 - CASRASGSTDTQYF TGTGCCAGCAGGGCCAGCGGGAGTACAGATACGCAGTATTTT
- TRBJ1-1 TRBV11-2 - CASSSRPDRATEAFF TGTGCCAGCAGCTCACGACCGGACAGAGCCACTGAAGCTTTCTTT
- TRBJ2-5 TRBV3-1/TRBV3-2 - CASSPPRGLQETQYF TGTGCCAGCAGCCCCCCCAGAGGACTCCAAGAGACCCAGTACTTC
- TRBJ1-2 TRBV2 - CASSVQGNYGYTF TGTGCCAGCAGTGTGCAGGGAAACTATGGCTACACCTTC
TRBD1 TRBJ1-1 TRBV5-1 - CASSGGTGATDTEAFF TGCGCCAGCAGCGGGGGCACAGGGGCGACCGACACTGAAGCTTTCTTT